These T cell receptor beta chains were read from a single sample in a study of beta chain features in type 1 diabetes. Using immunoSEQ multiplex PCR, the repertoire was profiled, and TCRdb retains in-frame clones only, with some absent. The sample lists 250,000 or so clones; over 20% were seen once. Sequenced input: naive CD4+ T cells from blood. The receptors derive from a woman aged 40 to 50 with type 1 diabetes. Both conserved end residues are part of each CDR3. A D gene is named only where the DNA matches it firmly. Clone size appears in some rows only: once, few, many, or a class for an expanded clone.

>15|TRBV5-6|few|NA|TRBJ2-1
CASSSWGLPRNEQFF
TGTGCCAGCAGCTCTTGGGGGCTGCCAAGGAATGAGCAGTTCTTC
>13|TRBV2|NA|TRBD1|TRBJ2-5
CATEQGVEETQYF
TGTGCCACCGAACAGGGGGTCGAGGAGACCCAGTACTTC
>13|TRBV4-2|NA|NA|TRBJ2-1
CASSQVPRNEQFF
TGTGCCAGCAGCCAAGTCCCCAGAAATGAGCAGTTCTTC
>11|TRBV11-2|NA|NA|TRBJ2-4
CASSSRGFQYF
TGTGCCAGCAGCTCTAGGGGATTTCAGTACTTC
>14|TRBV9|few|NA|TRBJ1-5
CASSVGQINQPQHF
TGTGCCAGCAGCGTAGGGCAGATTAATCAGCCCCAGCATTTT
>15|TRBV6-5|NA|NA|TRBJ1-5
CASSLDTNSNQPQHF
TGTGCCAGCAGTCTCGACACAAATAGCAATCAGCCCCAGCATTTT
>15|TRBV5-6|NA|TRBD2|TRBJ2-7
CASSGRVIGSYEQYF
TGTGCCAGCAGTGGGAGGGTTATCGGCTCCTACGAGCAGTACTTC
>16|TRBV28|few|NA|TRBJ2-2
CASRPQGTRLTGELFF
TGTGCCAGCAGACCTCAGGGGACCCGCCTAACCGGGGAGCTGTTTTTT
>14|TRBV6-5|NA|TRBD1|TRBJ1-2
CASRPRDRRKGYTF
TGTGCCAGCAGACCCCGGGACAGGCGTAAGGGCTACACCTTC
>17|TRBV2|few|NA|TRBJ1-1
CASSEYRAQGLNTEAFF
TGTGCCAGCAGTGAATATAGGGCGCAGGGGTTGAACACTGAAGCTTTCTTT
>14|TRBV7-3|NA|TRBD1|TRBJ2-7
CASSLTDRAGEQYF
TGTGCCAGCAGCTTAACGGACAGGGCGGGCGAGCAGTACTTC
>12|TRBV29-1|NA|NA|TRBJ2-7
CSASGQPYEQYF
TGCAGCGCTTCAGGACAGCCCTACGAGCAGTACTTC
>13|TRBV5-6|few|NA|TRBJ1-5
CASSLGPREPQHF
TGTGCCAGCAGCTTGGGACCCCGGGAGCCCCAGCATTTT
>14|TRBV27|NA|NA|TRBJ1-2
CASSLGRGGYGYTF
TGTGCCAGCAGTTTAGGAAGGGGAGGCTATGGCTACACCTTC
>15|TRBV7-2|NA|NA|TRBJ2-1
CASSPPGVGYNEQFF
TGTGCCAGCAGCCCCCCGGGGGTGGGATACAATGAGCAGTTCTTC
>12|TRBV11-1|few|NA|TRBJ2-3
CASRAVADTQYF
TGTGCCAGCAGGGCCGTCGCAGATACGCAGTATTTT
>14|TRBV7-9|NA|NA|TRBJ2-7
CASSPGHLSYEQYF
TGTGCCAGCAGCCCTGGACACCTTAGCTACGAGCAGTACTTC
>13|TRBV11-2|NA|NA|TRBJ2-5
CASSSRYQETQYF
TGTGCCAGCAGCTCCCGGTACCAAGAGACCCAGTACTTC
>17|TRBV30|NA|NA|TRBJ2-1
CAWSGHEGGETYNEQFF
TGTGCCTGGAGTGGTCACGAAGGCGGGGAGACCTACAATGAGCAGTTCTTC
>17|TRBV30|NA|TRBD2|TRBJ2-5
CAWSLSSGRGSGETQYF
TGTGCCTGGAGCTTATCTAGCGGGAGGGGGTCGGGGGAGACCCAGTACTTC
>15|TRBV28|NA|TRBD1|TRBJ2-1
CASSSSGTGLSEQFF
TGTGCCAGCAGTTCATCTGGGACAGGGCTAAGCGAGCAGTTCTTC
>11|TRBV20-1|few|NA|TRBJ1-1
CSTRRGAEAFF
TGCAGTACTAGGCGAGGTGCTGAAGCTTTCTTT
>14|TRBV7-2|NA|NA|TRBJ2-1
CASSFGLDGNEQFF
TGTGCCAGCAGCTTTGGCCTAGATGGCAATGAGCAGTTCTTC
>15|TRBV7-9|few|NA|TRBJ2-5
CASSHDTDTQETQYF
TGTGCCAGCAGCCATGACACTGACACCCAAGAGACCCAGTACTTC
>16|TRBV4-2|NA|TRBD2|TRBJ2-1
CASSHPSGGSYNEQFF
TGTGCCAGCAGCCATCCCAGCGGGGGCTCCTACAATGAGCAGTTCTTC